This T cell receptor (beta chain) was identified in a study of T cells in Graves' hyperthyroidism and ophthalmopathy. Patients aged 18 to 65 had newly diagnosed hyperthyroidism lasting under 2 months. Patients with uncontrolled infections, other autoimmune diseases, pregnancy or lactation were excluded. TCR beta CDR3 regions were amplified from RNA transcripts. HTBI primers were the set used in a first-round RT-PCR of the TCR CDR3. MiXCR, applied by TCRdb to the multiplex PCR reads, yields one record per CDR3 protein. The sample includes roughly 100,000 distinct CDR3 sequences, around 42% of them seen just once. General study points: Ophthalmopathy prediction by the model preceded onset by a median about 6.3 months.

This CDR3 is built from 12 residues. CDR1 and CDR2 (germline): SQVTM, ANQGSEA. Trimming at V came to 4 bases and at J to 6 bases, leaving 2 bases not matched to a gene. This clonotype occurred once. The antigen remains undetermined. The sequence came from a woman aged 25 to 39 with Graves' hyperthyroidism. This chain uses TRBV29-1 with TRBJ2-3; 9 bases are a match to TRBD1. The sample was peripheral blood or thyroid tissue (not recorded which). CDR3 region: CSVGTGVDTQYF. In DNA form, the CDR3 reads TGCAGCGTTGGGACAGGGGTTGATACGCAGTATTTT.